This T cell receptor beta chain appears in the sequencing data of a study of a mutant IDH1 vaccine in newly diagnosed glioma. The overall study: The sex distribution of treated patients was about 62% male and roughly 38% female, with a mean age of around 40 years. Overall study results and limits: Overall, roughly 95% of patients had vaccine-induced immune responses.

This CDR3 spans 14 amino acids. In germline, CDR1 is MNHEY, CDR2 SVGAGI. The V gene lost 5 bases and the J gene lost 6 bases, with 14 bases spanning the gap. Libraries were prepared by immunoSEQ multiplex PCR; TCRdb keeps only in-frame clonotypes and omits some of them. The repertoire consists of about 30,000 clones, with 65% to 85% occurring once and the leading ten covering 8.2%. Time point described: week 23, last vaccination. Topical imiquimod was applied with each vaccine dose, which held 300 ug of mutant IDH1 20-mer peptide. On this clone: No antigen is known for it.

The chain is built from TRBV6-5 and TRBJ2-1, with D uncertain. The sequenced sample was PBMCs, obtained from a glioma patient whose treatment included an IDH1 peptide vaccine. The TCR was taken from a woman between 18 and 29 years old with glioma. Here the CDR3 reads CASSPVGRANEQFF. The CDR3 bases are TGTGCCAGCAGTCCCGTAGGAAGGGCCAATGAGCAGTTCTTC.